These 17 T cell receptor beta chains came from one sample sequenced in a study of blood T cell repertoires in COVID-19 (dated by TCRdb to the early 2020s). Library generation was performed with the immunoSEQ multiplex PCR assay. What TCRdb holds here is the immuneACCESS table cut down to in-frame rearrangements. Part of the clones is not present; checked against another copy, under half of the missing clones reflect an unresolved V gene, and the others are unexplained. This sample is represented by under 150,000 clones; 86% of them were singletons. The top ten clonotypes cover roughly 18% of the sample. Sequencing was carried out using peripheral blood. The receptor set was obtained from a woman aged 45-60 years who had recovered from COVID-19.

The CDR3 DNA sequence: TGTGCCAGCAGAAACAGGGGAGGCAATCAGCCCCAGCATTTT. This sequence encodes CASRNRGGNQPQHF. This chain links TRBV6-5 with TRBJ1-5; 7 positions match TRBD1. The V and J ends lost 6 bases and 2 bases, in that order; junction bases with no gene match: 4. Germline CDR1 reads MNHEY; CDR2 reads SVGAGI. This CDR3 contains 14 residues.

The chain joins TRBV7-9 to TRBJ2-5, with D tentatively TRBD2 (5 bases). V was pared by 5 bases and J by 1 base, with 14 bases between. Germline values: CDR1 SEHNR, CDR2 FQNEAQ (reference sequence). This CDR3 spans 15 amino acids. CDR3 loop: CASSPGWTLQETQYF. CDR3 nucleotide sequence: TGTGCCAGCAGCCCCGGGTGGACTCTCCAAGAGACCCAGTACTTC.

The rearrangement links TRBV29-1 to TRBJ2-5; D not resolved. CDR3 size: 10 residues. The V gene lost 3 bases and the J gene lost 5 bases, with 4 bases spanning the gap. Germline V gene sequence: CDR1 SQVTM, CDR2 ANQGSEA. CDR3 bases: TGCAGCGTTGATACTGAGACCCAGTACTTC. It codes for CSVDTETQYF. Full variable domain (missing parts from reference TRBV29-1 and TRBJ2-5): SAVISQKPSRDICQRGTSLTIQCQVDSQVTMMFWYRQQPGQSLTLIATANQGSEATYESGFVIDKFPISRPNLTFSTLTVSNMSPEDSSIYLCSVDTETQYFGPGTRLLVL.

This clone appeared a few times. The chain employs TRBV27 and TRBJ1-1, with 10 bases lining up with TRBD1. The CDR3 contains 16 residues. Germline lookup yields CDR1 MNHEY and CDR2 SMNVEV (reference sequence). Trimming at V came to 4 bases and at J to 6 bases, leaving 11 bases not matched to a gene. CDR3: CASSSTGQGVGAEAFF. CDR3 coding DNA: TGTGCCAGCAGTTCCACTGGACAGGGGGTCGGAGCTGAAGCTTTCTTT.

The chain uses TRBV5-4 and TRBJ2-5, with TRBD2 matching over 12 bases. Germline V gene data show CDR1 as SGHNT and CDR2 as YYREEE (reference sequence). The CDR3 contains 15 residues. V dropped 5 bases and J dropped 4; count of bases not matched to a gene: 6. CDR3 loop: CASRPSGGAPETQYF. The CDR3 bases are TGTGCCAGCAGGCCTAGCGGGGGGGCCCCAGAGACCCAGTACTTC.

The rearrangement uses TRBV6-5 and TRBJ2-1; 14 positions match TRBD2. Germline V lookup: CDR1 MNHEY, CDR2 SVGAGI. With V trimmed by 5 bases and J by 10 bases, 7 bases remained unmatched. This CDR3 contains 15 residues. CDR3 DNA sequence: TGTGCCAGCAGTCTCGGGACTAGCGGGAGAGGGGAGCAGTTCTTC. It codes for CASSLGTSGRGEQFF.

The V and J genes are TRBV7-8 and TRBJ1-4; D ambiguous. The CDR3 runs 14 residues. The V gene lost 0 bases and the J gene lost 5 bases, with 7 bases spanning the gap. Germline assignment: CDR1 SGHVS and CDR2 FQNEAQ. CDR3 DNA sequence: TGTGCCAGCAGCTTAGCGCAGATCAATGAAAAACTGTTTTTT. Protein product: CASSLAQINEKLFF.

CDR3 nucleotides: TGTGCCTGGAGTGCGGTTCGGAATGAGCAGTTCTTC. It yields the protein CAWSAVRNEQFF. The chain combines TRBV30 with TRBJ2-1; D gene uncertain. The CDR3 extends over 12 amino acids. V lost 1 base and J lost 7, with 8 bases in between. Germline values: CDR1 GTSNPN, CDR2 SVGIG (reference sequence).

The chain recombines TRBV20-1 with TRBJ2-3; D call uncertain. This CDR3 is built from 12 residues. V lost 6 bases to trimming and J lost 5 bases, with 12 bases between them. The germline CDR1 and CDR2 sequences are DFQATT and SNEGSKA (reference sequence). CDR3 sequence: CSASSLVDTQYF. CDR3 bases: TGCAGTGCCAGTTCATTAGTAGATACGCAGTATTTT.

This chain links TRBV7-9 with TRBJ2-5; TRBD1 matches at 11 bases. CDR1 and CDR2 (germline): SEHNR, FQNEAQ (reference sequence). Germline trimming cut 5 bases from V and 3 bases from J; bases unmatched to any gene: 5. The CDR3 spans 15 residues. Here the CDR3 DNA reads TGTGCCAGCAGCCACGGGACAGGGGGAGAAGAGACCCAGTACTTC. Its protein is CASSHGTGGEETQYF.

The rearrangement joins TRBV5-8 to TRBJ2-5, with TRBD1 matching 9 bases. The CDR3 has 13 amino acids. V trimming: 7 bases; J trimming: 12 bases; junction bases outside the gene matches: 13. Germline CDR1 is SGHTS and CDR2 is YDEGEE. CDR3 sequence: CASLKRDRAGEYF. The DNA of the CDR3 is TGTGCCAGCCTAAAACGGGACAGGGCGGGGGAGTACTTC.

The chain carries TRBV24-1 and TRBJ2-3; 9 nucleotides line up with TRBD2. This CDR3 has 16 residues. Trimming cost V 4 bases and J 5 bases; bases outside gene matches: 9. Germline CDR1 and CDR2: KGHDR and SFDVKD. This CDR3 reads CATSDRLAGSLDTQYF. Here the CDR3 DNA reads TGTGCCACCAGTGACCGTCTAGCGGGAAGTCTAGATACGCAGTATTTT.

This chain connects TRBV7-2 to TRBJ1-5; maybe TRBD1 (6 bases). This CDR3 has 14 amino acids. Trimming removed 1 base at V and 9 bases at J, with 13 bases between. Looked up from germline, CDR1 is SGHTA and CDR2 is FQGNSA. In DNA form, the CDR3 reads TGTGCCAGCAGCTTAGTCCAGGGGCAATGGCCCCAGCATTTT. Translation: CASSLVQGQWPQHF.

CDR3 sequence: CATSRERVSAYNEQFF. The CDR3 DNA reads TGTGCCACCAGCAGAGAACGCGTTAGCGCCTACAATGAGCAGTTCTTC. J is TRBJ2-1 and V is TRBV15; a possible D gene is TRBD2 (5 bases). Looked up from germline, CDR1 is LNHNV and CDR2 is YYDKDF (reference sequence). V lost 0 bases and J 2 bases, leaving 11 bases between the germline ends. The CDR3 totals 16 residues. Looking up the rest from reference TRBV15 and TRBJ2-1 gives the full variable domain: DAMVIQNPRYQVTQFGKPVTLSCSQTLNHNVMYWYQQKSSQAPKLLFHYYDKDFNNEADTPDNFQSRRPNTSFCFLDIRSPGLGDTAMYLCATSRERVSAYNEQFFGPGTRLTVL.

This chain joins TRBV4-1 and TRBJ1-6; D gene uncertain. V was pared by 4 bases and J by 3 bases, with 7 bases between. Germline CDR1 is MGHRA and CDR2 is YSYEKL. CDR3 size: 14 residues. This CDR3 is CASSPQFYNSPLHF. CDR3 in DNA: TGCGCCAGCAGCCCACAGTTCTATAATTCACCCCTCCACTTT.

J is TRBJ2-1 and V is TRBV28; TRBD2 matches 7 bases. Germline V gene sequence: CDR1 MDHEN, CDR2 SYDVKM. J was trimmed by 9 bases and V by 8 bases; bases with no gene match: 19. The CDR3 loop spans 16 amino acids. The CDR3 nucleotides read TGTGCCAGCGGGTCAGCGACTAGCCGAGGGTCAGGTGAGCAGTTCTTC. As protein: CASGSATSRGSGEQFF. The entire variable domain, with the rest obtained from reference TRBV28 and TRBJ2-1, is as follows: DVKVTQSSRYLVKRTGEKVFLECVQDMDHENMFWYRQDPGLGLRLIYFSYDVKMKEKGDIPEGYSVSREKKERFSLILESASTNQTSMYLCASGSATSRGSGEQFFGPGTRLTVL.

The rearrangement uses TRBV18 and TRBJ2-1; 8 bases are shared with TRBD1. CDR1 KGHSH and CDR2 LQKENI come from the germline V gene. CDR3 length equals 14 residues. J lost 8 bases, V lost 1 base, and 4 bases had no gene match. The DNA for the CDR3 is TGTGCCAGCTCACCACAACAGGGGGAGGATGAGCAGTTCTTC. Amino acid sequence: CASSPQQGEDEQFF.